Listed below are T cell receptor beta chains from one sample, sequenced in a study of cytomegalovirus exposure and HLA in healthy donors. Sequencing used immunoSEQ multiplex PCR; TCRdb keeps in-frame clones, though not all of them. The sample lists 95,000 to 150,000 clones, 90% to 97% occurring once. The sequencing input was PBMCs. The receptor set was obtained from a man younger than 35 in good health and CMV-seronegative. The CDR3 runs from the conserved cysteine through the conserved F or W. Each record gives: D gene, V gene, CDR3 length, clone size, J gene, CDR3 protein, CDR3 DNA. The D gene is left open where the match is weak. Clone size is not always given. Where it is, it says once, few, many or a class for expanded clones.

>TRBD1|TRBV5-1|18|NA|TRBJ2-7
CASSPEMTGWGREYEQYF
TGCGCCAGCAGCCCGGAGATGACAGGGTGGGGTAGAGAGTACGAGCAGTACTTC
>TRBD1|TRBV27|18|NA|TRBJ1-5
CASSLSNLRGDSNQPQHF
TGTGCCAGCAGTTTATCCAACCTCAGGGGGGATAGCAATCAGCCCCAGCATTTT
>NA|TRBV2|12|once|TRBJ1-2
CASSEQGYGYTF
TGTGCCAGCAGCGAACAGGGATATGGCTACACCTTC
>NA|TRBV21-1|15|NA|TRBJ2-5
CASSKDSRGSETQYF
TGTGCCAGCAGCAAAGATTCAAGGGGAAGCGAGACCCAGTACTTC
>TRBD2|TRBV28|14|NA|TRBJ2-1
CASRPWGGVYEQFF
TGTGCCAGCAGGCCGTGGGGGGGAGTCTATGAGCAGTTCTTC
>NA|TRBV15|15|NA|TRBJ2-3
CATSRVVGGRDTQYF
TGTGCCACCAGCAGAGTCGTGGGAGGCCGGGATACGCAGTATTTT
>TRBD1|TRBV5-4|15|NA|TRBJ2-7
CASSSGTAGFYEQYF
TGTGCCAGCAGTTCCGGGACAGCTGGTTTCTACGAGCAGTACTTC
>TRBD2|TRBV27|17|NA|TRBJ2-5
CASSLYGSGGFEETQYF
TGTGCCAGCAGTTTATACGGTTCCGGGGGGTTTGAGGAGACCCAGTACTTC
>TRBD1|TRBV7-9|17|NA|TRBJ1-2
CASSAPPGQGYSYGYTF
TGTGCCAGCAGCGCTCCCCCGGGACAGGGATACTCCTATGGCTACACCTTC
>NA|TRBV30|14|NA|TRBJ1-2
CAWSPGGDHYGYTF
TGTGCCTGGAGCCCCGGAGGGGATCACTATGGCTACACCTTC
>NA|TRBV28|13|NA|TRBJ1-1
CASSLIVNTEAFF
TGTGCCAGCAGTTTGATAGTGAACACTGAAGCTTTCTTT
>NA|TRBV7-6|12|NA|TRBJ2-7
CASSLERSEQYF
TGTGCCAGCAGCTTAGAGCGGAGTGAGCAGTACTTC
>TRBD2|TRBV7-9|15|NA|TRBJ2-7
CASSTSGSAQDEQYF
TGTGCCAGCAGCACGAGCGGGAGTGCTCAAGACGAGCAGTACTTC
>NA|TRBV5-1|12|NA|TRBJ1-3
CASSRTGNTIYF
TGCGCCAGCAGCAGGACAGGAAACACCATATATTTT
>TRBD1|TRBV9|15|NA|TRBJ1-2
CASSAGTGVGYGYTF
TGTGCCAGCAGCGCGGGGACAGGGGTTGGCTATGGCTACACCTTC
>NA|TRBV30|14|NA|TRBJ2-1
CAWRKGQNYNEQFF
TGTGCCTGGAGGAAAGGACAGAATTACAATGAGCAGTTCTTC
>NA|TRBV25-1|15|NA|TRBJ1-1
CASSESGGVNTEAFF
TGTGCCAGCAGTGAATCTGGGGGCGTGAACACTGAAGCTTTCTTT
>NA|TRBV6-1|15|NA|TRBJ2-1
CASTGNTVFYNEQFF
TGTGCCAGCACAGGGAATACCGTCTTTTACAATGAGCAGTTCTTC
>NA|TRBV25-1|13|NA|TRBJ1-4
CASRSGSIEKLFF
TGTGCCAGCCGGAGCGGGAGTATTGAAAAACTGTTTTTT
>NA|TRBV11-3|16|NA|TRBJ2-2
CASSLGTSTNTGELFF
TGTGCCAGCAGCTTAGGAACTTCTACGAACACCGGGGAGCTGTTTTTT
>NA|TRBV9|16|NA|TRBJ2-1
CASSVVSDSSYNEQFF
TGTGCCAGCAGCGTAGTAAGTGACAGCTCCTACAATGAGCAGTTCTTC
>NA|TRBV27|16|NA|TRBJ2-3
CASSLLRGSDTDTQYF
TGTGCCAGCAGTTTATTAAGGGGGTCCGACACAGATACGCAGTATTTT
>NA|TRBV4-3|18|NA|TRBJ2-7
CASSLHLSPTVSSYEQYF
TGCGCCAGCAGCCTCCACCTCAGCCCGACTGTGAGCTCCTACGAGCAGTACTTC
>TRBD2|TRBV7-6|16|NA|TRBJ2-3
CASSPGTSGRANTQYF
TGTGCCAGCAGCCCGGGGACTAGCGGGAGGGCCAATACGCAGTATTTT
>TRBD1|TRBV13|11|once|TRBJ2-1
CASSWGQKQFF
TGTGCCAGCAGCTGGGGACAGAAGCAGTTCTTC
>NA|TRBV4-1|18|NA|TRBJ2-6
CASSQVGTNPRGANVLTF
TGCGCCAGCAGCCAAGTTGGGACAAATCCGCGAGGGGCCAACGTCCTGACTTTC
>NA|TRBV25-1|12|once|TRBJ1-1
CASSYTNTEAFF
TGTGCCAGCAGTTACACGAACACTGAAGCTTTCTTT
>NA|TRBV7-2|14|NA|TRBJ2-1
CASSTDSPYNEQFF
TGTGCCAGCAGCACTGACAGTCCCTACAATGAGCAGTTCTTC
>NA|TRBV27|14|NA|TRBJ2-5
CASSSKLLQETQYF
TGTGCCAGCAGTTCTAAACTACTTCAAGAGACCCAGTACTTC
>TRBD1|TRBV7-8|15|few|TRBJ2-7
CASSTSAGTGYEQYF
TGTGCCAGCAGCACTTCAGCCGGGACAGGGTACGAGCAGTACTTC
>NA|TRBV30|14|NA|TRBJ2-2
CAWKRLANTGELFF
TGTGCCTGGAAGAGGCTAGCAAACACCGGGGAGCTGTTTTTT
>NA|TRBV27|15|NA|TRBJ2-1
CASSLAGLSYNEQFF
TGTGCCAGCAGTTTGGCGGGTCTCTCCTACAATGAGCAGTTCTTC
>NA|TRBV15|14|NA|TRBJ2-2
CATSRSLETGELFF
TGTGCCACCAGCAGATCCTTGGAGACCGGGGAGCTGTTTTTT